One and the same sample provided the 15 T cell receptor beta chains below, sequenced in a study of TIL therapy for anti-PD-1-resistant metastatic lung cancer. This was the immunoSEQ v3 assay. Clones were read by immunoSEQ multiplex PCR, and TCRdb kept only the in-frame ones, dropping some. In the table there are tens of thousands of clones, over 60% of which are singletons. Stated time point: pre-treatment sample, taken before nivolumab and TIL therapy. Tumor tissue came from excised metastases, mostly pleural nodules or supraclavicular lymph nodes. This sample comprised tumor tissue, obtained at baseline. The receptor source for this set is a person aged 25 to 80 with non-small cell lung cancer.

This chain uses TRBV19 with TRBJ1-1; the match to TRBD1 covers 8 bases. The CDR3 loop spans 16 amino acids. V was clipped by 7 bases and J by 4 bases; unmatched bases: 14. Germline loops: CDR1 LNHDA, CDR2 SQIVND (reference sequence). The CDR3, as DNA: TGTGCCAGTACCCACTTCCAGGGGGCAAAGAGCACTGAAGCTTTCTTT. Its translation: CASTHFQGAKSTEAFF. Combining the CDR3 with reference TRBV19 and TRBJ1-1 gives the whole variable domain DGGITQSPKYLFRKEGQNVTLSCEQNLNHDAMYWYRQDPGQGLRLIYYSQIVNDFQKGDIAEGYSVSREKKESFPLTVTSAQKNPTAFYLCASTHFQGAKSTEAFFGQGTRLTVV.

This clone occurred a few times. CDR3: CASTTSPNTGELFF. CDR3 DNA sequence: TGTGCCAGCACCACTAGCCCGAACACCGGGGAGCTGTTTTTT. V gene TRBV7-3 combines with J gene TRBJ2-2; D might be TRBD2 (6 bases). Germline V gives CDR1 SGHTA, CDR2 FQGTGA. The CDR3 consists of 14 residues. Trimming removed 7 bases from V and 0 bases from J, with 9 bases in between.

V and J are TRBV4-3 and TRBJ1-2; no clear D. Trimming removed 1 base at V and 5 bases at J, with 14 bases between. Germline CDR1 LGHNA, CDR2 YSLEER. The CDR3 has 15 amino acids. CDR3 bases: TGCGCCAGCAGCCAAGTCCCAATCGTTGATTATGGCTACACCTTC. It encodes CASSQVPIVDYGYTF.

V is TRBV14 and J is TRBJ2-7; D tentatively reads TRBD1 or TRBD2 (5 bases each). CDR3 length equals 16 residues. Trimming shortened V by 2 bases and J by 0 bases, and 14 bases separated the two germline ends. Germline loops: CDR1 SGHDN, CDR2 FVKESK. CDR3 bases: TGTGCCAGCAGCCAATTTCACCCCGGGACCTCCTACGAGCAGTACTTC. This sequence encodes CASSQFHPGTSYEQYF.

CDR3 loop: CASSKLGHTIYF. The CDR3 DNA reads as TGTGCCAGCAGCAAACTTGGTCACACCATATATTTT. The chain uses TRBV21-1 and TRBJ1-3. TRBV21-1 is a pseudogene. The CDR3 loop spans 12 amino acids.

This clone was seen a few times. The chain is built from TRBV6-5 and TRBJ2-7; TRBD1 matches 7 bases. The CDR3 extends over 13 amino acids. Germline assignment: CDR1 MNHEY and CDR2 SVGAGI. Trimming removed 5 bases from V and 3 bases from J; junction bases left unmatched: 4. CDR3 nucleotide sequence: TGTGCCAGCAGTAAAGGGACAGTCTACGAGCAGTACTTC. Residues: CASSKGTVYEQYF.

V is TRBV6-5 and J is TRBJ2-2, with TRBD1 matching over 7 bases. There are 13 residues in the CDR3. Per the germline V gene, CDR1 is MNHEY and CDR2 is SVGAGI. V was pared by 7 bases and J by 7 bases, with 6 bases of the junction left unmatched. The CDR3 bases are TGTGCCAGCACCAACAGGGGTGGCGGGGAGCTGTTTTTT. Residues: CASTNRGGGELFF.

The chain is built from TRBV5-1 and TRBJ1-3; D might be TRBD1 (5 bases). The CDR3 has 15 amino acids. Germline values: CDR1 SGHRS, CDR2 YFSETQ. The V gene lost 1 base and the J gene lost 0 bases, with 8 bases spanning the gap. The CDR3 DNA sequence: TGCGCCAGCAGCTTGACAGGTTCCTCTGGAAACACCATATATTTT. It is translated as CASSLTGSSGNTIYF.

The chain carries TRBV11-2 and TRBJ2-2; D is possibly TRBD1 or TRBD2 (5 bases each). This CDR3 comprises 15 residues. Trimming removed 3 bases from V and 0 bases from J, with 8 bases in between. Germline CDR1 is SGHAT and CDR2 is FQNNGV. The CDR3 here is CASSFGTPNTGELFF. CDR3 DNA sequence: TGTGCCAGCAGCTTCGGGACCCCGAACACCGGGGAGCTGTTTTTT.

This clone was detected only once. The J gene is TRBJ1-4, the V gene TRBV13; D not certain. V was trimmed by 2 bases and J by 8 bases, leaving 12 bases between them. Looked up from germline, CDR1 is PRHDT and CDR2 is FYEKMQ (reference sequence). This CDR3 region has 14 residues. The CDR3: CASSLQVLGEKLFF. The CDR3 DNA follows: TGTGCCAGCAGCTTACAGGTCCTCGGGGAAAAACTGTTTTTT.

This clone was recorded only once. The chain recombines TRBV2 with TRBJ2-3, with TRBD2 matching over 14 bases. Germline V gene data show CDR1 as SNHLY and CDR2 as FYNNEI. This CDR3 spans 18 amino acids. Unmatched junction bases numbered 11, after V lost 7 bases and J lost 2 bases. In DNA, the CDR3 is TGTGCCAGCAAGTATGGTTGGACTAGCGGGGGGATCACAGATACGCAGTATTTT. This encodes CASKYGWTSGGITDTQYF.

The table lists this clone with a few counts. CDR3 nucleotide sequence: TGTGCCAGCAGCTTTGACGGCAGCTACGAGGAAGCTTTCTTT. Protein: CASSFDGSYEEAFF. The chain has TRBV5-4 and TRBJ1-1, with D unclear. There are 14 residues in the CDR3. Between the trimmed V and J ends, which lost 2 bases and 8 bases, there was a span of 16 bases. CDR1 SGHNT and CDR2 YYREEE come from the germline V gene (reference sequence).

The chain is built from TRBV5-4 and TRBJ2-5, with 9 bases aligning to TRBD1. The CDR3 spans 14 residues. CDR1 and CDR2 (germline): SGHNT, YYREEE (reference sequence). V trimming: 4 bases; J trimming: 5 bases; junction bases outside the gene matches: 6. CDR3 sequence (DNA): TGTGCCAGCAGCGCGACAGGGGGTGGGGAGACCCAGTACTTC. Its translation is CASSATGGGETQYF.

This rearrangement joins TRBV2 to TRBJ2-5; D is possibly TRBD1 (5 bases). From germline, CDR1 is SNHLY and CDR2 FYNNEI. The V gene lost 6 bases and the J gene lost 2 bases, with 13 bases spanning the gap. The CDR3 runs 14 residues. The CDR3 DNA follows: TGTGCCAGCAGAAAGACAGTAACACAAGAGACCCAGTACTTC. Amino acid sequence: CASRKTVTQETQYF.

The CDR3 DNA reads as TGTGCCAGCAGTTGGAGCAGGGTGGGTATCGGTGAGCAGTTCTTC. It encodes CASSWSRVGIGEQFF. The chain combines TRBV6-5 with TRBJ2-1; TRBD1 might be the D (5 bases). The CDR3 runs to 15 residues. Germline assignment: CDR1 MNHEY and CDR2 SVGAGI. Trimming cost V 4 bases and J 9 bases, with 19 bases left between them.